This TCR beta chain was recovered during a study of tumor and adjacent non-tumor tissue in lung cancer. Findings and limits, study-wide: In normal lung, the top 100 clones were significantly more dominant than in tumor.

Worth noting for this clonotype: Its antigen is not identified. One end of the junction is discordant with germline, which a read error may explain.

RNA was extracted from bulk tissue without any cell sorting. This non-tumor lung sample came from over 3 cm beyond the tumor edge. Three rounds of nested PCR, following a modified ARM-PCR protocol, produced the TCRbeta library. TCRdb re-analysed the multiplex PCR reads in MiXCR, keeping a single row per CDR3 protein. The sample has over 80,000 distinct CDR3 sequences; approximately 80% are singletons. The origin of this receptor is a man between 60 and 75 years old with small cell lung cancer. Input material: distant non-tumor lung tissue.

CDR3 residues: CASSLDRSSTDTQYF. In DNA, the CDR3 is TGTGCCAGTAGTCTAGACCGGTCCTCCACAGATACGCAGTATTTT. The chain recombines TRBV19 with TRBJ2-3, with D uncertain. The CDR3 covers 15 residues. From germline, CDR1 is LNHDA and CDR2 SQIVND (reference sequence).